A selection of T cell receptor beta chains follows, all from one sample in a study of control samples from healthy donors and cancer patients. Sequencing used immunoSEQ multiplex PCR; TCRdb keeps in-frame clones, though not all of them. This table holds about 180,000 clones, roughly 92% found once. Sequenced material: blood. The receptors come from a man aged 30 to 45 in good health. CDR3s include the opening cysteine and the closing phenylalanine or tryptophan. Each record gives: clone size, J gene, D gene, V gene, CDR3 protein, CDR3 DNA. A D gene is named only where the DNA matches it firmly. Rows give clone size only sometimes, using once, few, many, or a class for an expanded clone.

clone_size: NA
j_call: TRBJ1-1
d_call: NA
v_call: TRBV19
cdr3_aa: CASRPVGGGTEAFF
cdr3_nt: TGTGCCAGTCGCCCCGTGGGGGGGGGCACTGAAGCTTTCTTT

clone_size: NA
j_call: TRBJ1-4
d_call: NA
v_call: TRBV3-1/TRBV3-2
cdr3_aa: CASSQDPQGLRREKLFF
cdr3_nt: TGTGCCAGCAGCCAAGATCCCCAGGGCCTAAGGCGGGAAAAACTGTTTTTT

clone_size: NA
j_call: TRBJ2-6
d_call: NA
v_call: TRBV5-4
cdr3_aa: CASSLGNRAGANVLTF
cdr3_nt: TGTGCCAGCAGCTTGGGAAACAGGGCTGGGGCCAACGTCCTGACTTTC

clone_size: NA
j_call: TRBJ2-7
d_call: NA
v_call: TRBV14
cdr3_aa: CASSPKWTAAYEQYF
cdr3_nt: TGTGCCAGCAGCCCGAAATGGACGGCCGCCTACGAGCAGTACTTC

clone_size: NA
j_call: TRBJ1-2
d_call: NA
v_call: TRBV7-9
cdr3_aa: CASSLGPGSGYTF
cdr3_nt: TGTGCCAGCAGCTTAGGGCCAGGGAGTGGCTACACCTTC

clone_size: NA
j_call: TRBJ2-7
d_call: NA
v_call: TRBV23-1
cdr3_aa: CASSSPRGLYEQYF
cdr3_nt: TGCGCCAGCAGTTCCCCCAGGGGACTCTACGAGCAGTACTTC

clone_size: NA
j_call: TRBJ1-5
d_call: TRBD1
v_call: TRBV28
cdr3_aa: CASSFRGLGNQPQHF
cdr3_nt: TGTGCCAGCAGTTTCAGGGGGCTTGGCAATCAGCCCCAGCATTTT

clone_size: NA
j_call: TRBJ2-1
d_call: NA
v_call: TRBV11-2
cdr3_aa: CASSAFGNEQFF
cdr3_nt: TGTGCCAGCAGCGCCTTTGGGAATGAGCAGTTCTTC

clone_size: NA
j_call: TRBJ2-1
d_call: NA
v_call: TRBV3-1/TRBV3-2
cdr3_aa: CASSQVSGIYNEQFF
cdr3_nt: TGTGCCAGCAGCCAAGTATCCGGGATCTACAATGAGCAGTTCTTC

clone_size: NA
j_call: TRBJ1-5
d_call: NA
v_call: TRBV21-1
cdr3_aa: CASSKKGLIDSNQPQHF
cdr3_nt: TGTGCCAGCAGCAAAAAAGGGTTAATTGATAGCAATCAGCCCCAGCATTTT

clone_size: NA
j_call: TRBJ1-2
d_call: TRBD1
v_call: TRBV12-3/TRBV12-4
cdr3_aa: CASRTGGTYGYTF
cdr3_nt: TGTGCCAGTCGGACAGGGGGCACATATGGCTACACCTTC

clone_size: NA
j_call: TRBJ2-7
d_call: NA
v_call: TRBV7-9
cdr3_aa: CAGRAGFNEQYF
cdr3_nt: TGTGCCGGTCGGGCGGGGTTCAACGAGCAGTACTTC

clone_size: NA
j_call: TRBJ2-5
d_call: TRBD2
v_call: TRBV7-6
cdr3_aa: CASSSRVAGAQETQYF
cdr3_nt: TGTGCCAGCAGCTCCAGAGTAGCGGGGGCCCAAGAGACCCAGTACTTC

clone_size: NA
j_call: TRBJ1-1
d_call: NA
v_call: TRBV2
cdr3_aa: CARRGPGNTEAFF
cdr3_nt: TGTGCCAGACGAGGGCCAGGGAACACTGAAGCTTTCTTT

clone_size: NA
j_call: TRBJ2-1
d_call: TRBD2
v_call: TRBV7-6
cdr3_aa: CASSLLAGASHEQFF
cdr3_nt: TGTGCCAGCAGCTTACTAGCGGGAGCCTCCCATGAGCAGTTCTTC

clone_size: NA
j_call: TRBJ2-2
d_call: NA
v_call: TRBV11-2
cdr3_aa: CASSWVPTGELFF
cdr3_nt: TGTGCCAGCAGCTGGGTCCCCACCGGGGAGCTGTTTTTT

clone_size: NA
j_call: TRBJ2-1
d_call: TRBD2
v_call: TRBV6-1
cdr3_aa: CASSEASGHEQFF
cdr3_nt: TGTGCCAGCAGTGAGGCTAGCGGACATGAGCAGTTCTTC

clone_size: NA
j_call: TRBJ1-1
d_call: NA
v_call: TRBV28
cdr3_aa: CASSFATLPEAFF
cdr3_nt: TGTGCCAGCAGTTTTGCAACACTCCCTGAAGCTTTCTTT

clone_size: NA
j_call: TRBJ2-7
d_call: TRBD2
v_call: TRBV19
cdr3_aa: CASSTTGTSRTYEQYF
cdr3_nt: TGTGCCAGTAGTACGACCGGGACTAGCCGAACCTACGAGCAGTACTTC

clone_size: few
j_call: TRBJ2-1
d_call: TRBD2
v_call: TRBV15
cdr3_aa: CATSLAGPYNEQFF
cdr3_nt: TGTGCCACCAGTTTAGCGGGACCCTACAATGAGCAGTTCTTC

clone_size: NA
j_call: TRBJ1-1
d_call: NA
v_call: TRBV5-1
cdr3_aa: CASSLEMNTEAFF
cdr3_nt: TGCGCCAGCAGCCTAGAGATGAACACTGAAGCTTTCTTT

clone_size: NA
j_call: TRBJ2-1
d_call: NA
v_call: TRBV28
cdr3_aa: CASSPPPAGRYNEQFF
cdr3_nt: TGTGCCAGCAGTCCCCCCCCGGCGGGCCGATACAATGAGCAGTTCTTC